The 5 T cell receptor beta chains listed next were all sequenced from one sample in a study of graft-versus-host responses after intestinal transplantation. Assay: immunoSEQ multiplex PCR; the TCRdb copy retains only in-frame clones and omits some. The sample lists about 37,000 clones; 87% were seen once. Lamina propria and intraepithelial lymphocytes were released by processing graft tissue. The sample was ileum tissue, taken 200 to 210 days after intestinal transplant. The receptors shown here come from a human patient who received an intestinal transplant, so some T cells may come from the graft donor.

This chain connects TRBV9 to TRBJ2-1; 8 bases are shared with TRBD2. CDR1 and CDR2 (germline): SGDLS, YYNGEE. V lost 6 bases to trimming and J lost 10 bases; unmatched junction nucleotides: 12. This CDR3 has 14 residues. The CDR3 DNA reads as TGTGCCAGCACCCGTAGTCCTAGCGGGCCCGAGCAGTTCTTC. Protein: CASTRSPSGPEQFF.

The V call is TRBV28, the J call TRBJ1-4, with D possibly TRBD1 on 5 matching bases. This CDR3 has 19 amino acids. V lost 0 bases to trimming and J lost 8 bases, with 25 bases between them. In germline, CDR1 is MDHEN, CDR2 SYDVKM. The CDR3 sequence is CASSLWGRDPSVVEEKLFF. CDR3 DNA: TGTGCCAGCAGTTTATGGGGCAGGGACCCATCGGTGGTAGAGGAAAAACTGTTTTTT.

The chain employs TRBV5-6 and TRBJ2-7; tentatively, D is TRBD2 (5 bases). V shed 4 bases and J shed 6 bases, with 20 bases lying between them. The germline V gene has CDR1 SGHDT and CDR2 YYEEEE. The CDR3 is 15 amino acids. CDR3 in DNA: TGTGCCAGCAGCATAAGACCAAGGAGGACGGGCGAGCAGTACTTC. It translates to CASSIRPRRTGEQYF.

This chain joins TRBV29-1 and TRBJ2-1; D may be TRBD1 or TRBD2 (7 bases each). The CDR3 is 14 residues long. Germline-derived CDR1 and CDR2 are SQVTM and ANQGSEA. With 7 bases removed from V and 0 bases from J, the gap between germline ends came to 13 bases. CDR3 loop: CSAQGGSSYNEQFF. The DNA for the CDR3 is TGCAGCGCCCAGGGGGGGAGCTCCTACAATGAGCAGTTCTTC.

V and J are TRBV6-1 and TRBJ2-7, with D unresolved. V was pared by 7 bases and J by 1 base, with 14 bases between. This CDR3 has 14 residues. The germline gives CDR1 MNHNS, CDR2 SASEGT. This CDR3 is CASTMDVLSYEQYF. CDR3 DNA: TGTGCCAGCACAATGGACGTTCTATCCTACGAGCAGTACTTC.